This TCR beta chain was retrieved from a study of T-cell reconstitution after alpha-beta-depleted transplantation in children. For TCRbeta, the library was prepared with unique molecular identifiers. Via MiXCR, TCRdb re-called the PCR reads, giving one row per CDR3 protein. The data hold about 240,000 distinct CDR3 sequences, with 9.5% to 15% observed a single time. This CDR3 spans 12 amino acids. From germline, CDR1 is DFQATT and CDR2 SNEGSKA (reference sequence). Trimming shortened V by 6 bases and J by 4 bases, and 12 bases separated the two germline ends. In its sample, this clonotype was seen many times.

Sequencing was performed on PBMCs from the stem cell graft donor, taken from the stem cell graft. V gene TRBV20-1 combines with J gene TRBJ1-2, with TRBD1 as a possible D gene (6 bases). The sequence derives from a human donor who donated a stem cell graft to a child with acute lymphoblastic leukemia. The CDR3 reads CSAAGDGYGYTF. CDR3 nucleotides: TGCAGTGCCGCAGGGGATGGCTATGGCTACACCTTC.